This passage covers 2 T cell receptor beta chains from one sample sequenced in a study of blood T cell repertoires in COVID-19. The protocol was immunoSEQ multiplex PCR, while the TCRdb copy is restricted to in-frame clones and leaves out a portion. Among around 60,000 clones, about 85% were seen once, and the ten largest hold 3.5%. The sample taken for sequencing was peripheral blood. These receptors were collected from an elderly woman with acute or convalescent COVID-19.

The chain links TRBV14 to TRBJ2-1; a possible D gene is TRBD1 (5 bases). CDR3 length: 16 amino acids. The V gene's germline CDR1 is SGHDN and CDR2 FVKESK. Between the trimmed V and J ends, which lost 5 bases and 5 bases, there was a span of 19 bases. CDR3: CASSKKGRETNNEQFF. In DNA, the CDR3 is TGTGCCAGCAGCAAAAAGGGGCGAGAAACTAACAATGAGCAGTTCTTC. Supplemented by reference TRBV14 and TRBJ2-1, the full variable domain reads EAGVTQFPSHSVIEKGQTVTLRCDPISGHDNLYWYRRVMGKEIKFLLHFVKESKQDESGMPNNRFLAERTGGTYSTLKVQPAELEDSGVYFCASSKKGRETNNEQFFGPGTRLTVL.

This clone has just one count. The chain employs TRBV7-2 and TRBJ2-7; possibly TRBD2 for D (5 bases). Germline CDR1 is SGHTA and CDR2 is FQGNSA. V was cut by 0 bases and J by 0 bases, with 6 bases left in between. This CDR3 is 14 amino acids long. The CDR3 here is CASSLAGSSYEQYF. CDR3 sequence (DNA): TGTGCCAGCAGCTTAGCAGGGAGCTCCTACGAGCAGTACTTC. Drawing the rest from reference TRBV7-2 and TRBJ2-7, the complete variable domain is GAGVSQSPSNKVTEKGKDVELRCDPISGHTALYWYRQSLGQGLEFLIYFQGNSAPDKSGLPSDRFSAERTGGSVSTLTIQRTQQEDSAVYLCASSLAGSSYEQYFGPGTRLTVT.